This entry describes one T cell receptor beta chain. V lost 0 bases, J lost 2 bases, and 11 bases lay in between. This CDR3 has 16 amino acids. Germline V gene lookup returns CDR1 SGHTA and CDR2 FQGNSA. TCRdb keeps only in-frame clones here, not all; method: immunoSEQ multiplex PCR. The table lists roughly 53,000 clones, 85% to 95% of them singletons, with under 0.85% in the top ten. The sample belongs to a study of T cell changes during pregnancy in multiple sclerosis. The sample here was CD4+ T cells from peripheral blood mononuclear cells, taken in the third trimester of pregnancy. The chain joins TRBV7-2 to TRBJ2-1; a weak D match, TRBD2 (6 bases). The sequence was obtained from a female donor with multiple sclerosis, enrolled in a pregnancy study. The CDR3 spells CASSLARSGAYNEQFF. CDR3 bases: TGTGCCAGCAGCTTAGCGCGTAGCGGTGCCTACAATGAGCAGTTCTTC.